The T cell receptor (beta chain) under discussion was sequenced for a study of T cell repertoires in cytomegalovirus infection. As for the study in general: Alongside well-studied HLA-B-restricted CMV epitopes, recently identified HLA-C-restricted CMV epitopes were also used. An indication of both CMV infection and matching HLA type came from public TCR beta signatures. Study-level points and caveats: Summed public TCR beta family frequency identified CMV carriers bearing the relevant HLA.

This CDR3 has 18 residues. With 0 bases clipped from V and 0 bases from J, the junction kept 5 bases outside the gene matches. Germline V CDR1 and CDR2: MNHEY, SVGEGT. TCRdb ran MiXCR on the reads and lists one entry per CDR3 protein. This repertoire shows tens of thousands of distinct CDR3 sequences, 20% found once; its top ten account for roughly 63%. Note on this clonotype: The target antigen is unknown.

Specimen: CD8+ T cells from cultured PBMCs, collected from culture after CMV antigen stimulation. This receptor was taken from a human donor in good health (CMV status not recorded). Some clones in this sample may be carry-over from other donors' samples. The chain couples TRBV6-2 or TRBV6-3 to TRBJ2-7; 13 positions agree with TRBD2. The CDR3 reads CASSYSGTSGAFSYEQYF. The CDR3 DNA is TGTGCCAGCAGTTACTCGGGGACTAGCGGGGCCTTCTCCTACGAGCAGTACTTC.